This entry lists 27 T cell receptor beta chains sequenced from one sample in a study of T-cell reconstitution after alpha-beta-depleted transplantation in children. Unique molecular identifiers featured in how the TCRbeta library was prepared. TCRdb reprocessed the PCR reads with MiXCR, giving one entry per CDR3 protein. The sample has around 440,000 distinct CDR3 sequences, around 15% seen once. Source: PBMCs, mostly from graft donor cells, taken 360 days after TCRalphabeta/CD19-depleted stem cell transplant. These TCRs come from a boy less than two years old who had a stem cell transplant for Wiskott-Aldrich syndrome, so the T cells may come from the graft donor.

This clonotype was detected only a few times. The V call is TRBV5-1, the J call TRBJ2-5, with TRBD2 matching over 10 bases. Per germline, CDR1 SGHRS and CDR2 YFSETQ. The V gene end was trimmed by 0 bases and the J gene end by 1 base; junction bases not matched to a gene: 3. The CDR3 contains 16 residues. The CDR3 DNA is TGCGCCAGCAGCTTGGGCGTAGCGGGGGGCCAAGAGACCCAGTACTTC. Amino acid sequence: CASSLGVAGGQETQYF.

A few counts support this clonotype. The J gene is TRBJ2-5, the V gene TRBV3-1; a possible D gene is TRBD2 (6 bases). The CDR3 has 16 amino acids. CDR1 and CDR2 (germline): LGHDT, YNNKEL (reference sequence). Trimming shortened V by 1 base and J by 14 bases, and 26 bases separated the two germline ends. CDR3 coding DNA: TGTGCCAGCAGCCAAGGTTTACCGGGACTCATTCCATTCCTTTACTTC. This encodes CASSQGLPGLIPFLYF.

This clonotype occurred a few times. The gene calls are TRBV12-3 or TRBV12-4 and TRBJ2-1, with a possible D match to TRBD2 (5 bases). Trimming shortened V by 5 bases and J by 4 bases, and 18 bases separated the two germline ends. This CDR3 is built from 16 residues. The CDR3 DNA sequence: TGTGCCAGCAGTACGCTCTTGCGGGCCTTATACAATGAGCAGTTCTTC. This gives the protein CASSTLLRALYNEQFF.

CDR3 in amino acids: CASSLTPRNEKLFF. As DNA, the CDR3 is TGTGCCAGCAGCTTAACACCGCGAAATGAAAAACTGTTTTTT. V usage is TRBV7-8 and J usage is TRBJ1-4, with no clear D. Germline V gene lookup returns CDR1 SGHVS and CDR2 FQNEAQ. The CDR3 totals 14 residues. Trimming removed 2 bases at V and 5 bases at J, with 9 bases between.

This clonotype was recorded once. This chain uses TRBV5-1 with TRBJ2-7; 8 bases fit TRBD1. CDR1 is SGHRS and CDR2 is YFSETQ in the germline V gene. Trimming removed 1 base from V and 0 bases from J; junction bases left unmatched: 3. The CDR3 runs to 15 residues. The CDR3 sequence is CASSLWDRYSYEQYF. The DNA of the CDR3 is TGCGCCAGCAGCTTGTGGGACAGGTACTCCTACGAGCAGTACTTC.

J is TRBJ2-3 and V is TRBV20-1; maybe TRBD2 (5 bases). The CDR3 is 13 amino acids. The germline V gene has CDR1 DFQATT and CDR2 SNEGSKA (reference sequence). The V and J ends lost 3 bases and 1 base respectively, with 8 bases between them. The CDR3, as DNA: TGCAGTGCTAGGATTAGCGGCACAGATACGCAGTATTTT. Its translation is CSARISGTDTQYF.

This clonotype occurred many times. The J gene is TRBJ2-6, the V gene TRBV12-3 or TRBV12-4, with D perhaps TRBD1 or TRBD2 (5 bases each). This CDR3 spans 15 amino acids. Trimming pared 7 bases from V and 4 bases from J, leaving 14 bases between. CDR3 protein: CASNRDLPGANVLTF. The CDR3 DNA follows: TGTGCCAGCAACCGGGACCTCCCCGGGGCCAACGTCCTGACTTTC.

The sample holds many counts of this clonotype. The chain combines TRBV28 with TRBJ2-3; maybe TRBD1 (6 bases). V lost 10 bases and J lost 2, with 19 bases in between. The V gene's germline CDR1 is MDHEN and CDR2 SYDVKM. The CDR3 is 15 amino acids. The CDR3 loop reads CATTQGGLFTDTQYF. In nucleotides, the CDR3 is TGTGCCACCACACAGGGTGGCCTATTCACAGATACGCAGTATTTT.

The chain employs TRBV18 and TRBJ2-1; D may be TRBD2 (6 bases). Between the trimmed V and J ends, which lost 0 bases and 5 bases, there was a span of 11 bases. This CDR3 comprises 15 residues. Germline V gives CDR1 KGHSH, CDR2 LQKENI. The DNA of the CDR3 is TGTGCCAGCTCACCACCGAGCGGGTCGAACAATGAGCAGTTCTTC. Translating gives CASSPPSGSNNEQFF.

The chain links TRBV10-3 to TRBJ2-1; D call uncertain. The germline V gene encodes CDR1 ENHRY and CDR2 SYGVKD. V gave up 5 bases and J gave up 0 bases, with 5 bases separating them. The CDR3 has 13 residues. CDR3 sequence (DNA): TGTGCCATCAGTCAGAGCTCCTACAATGAGCAGTTCTTC. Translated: CAISQSSYNEQFF.

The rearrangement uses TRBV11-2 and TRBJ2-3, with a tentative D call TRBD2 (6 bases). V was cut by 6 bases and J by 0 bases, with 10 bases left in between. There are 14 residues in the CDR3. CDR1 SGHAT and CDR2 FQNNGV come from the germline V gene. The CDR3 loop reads CASSLDYSTDTQYF. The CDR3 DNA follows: TGTGCCAGCAGTCTGGACTATAGCACAGATACGCAGTATTTT.

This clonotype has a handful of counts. This CDR3 reads CASSLYLQGIETQYF. In nucleotides, the CDR3 is TGTGCCAGCAGCCTATACCTACAGGGAATAGAGACCCAGTACTTC. V is TRBV7-8 and J is TRBJ2-5; tentatively, D is TRBD1 (6 bases). V lost 5 bases and J lost 4, with 17 bases in between. From germline, CDR1 is SGHVS and CDR2 FQNEAQ. The CDR3 covers 15 residues.

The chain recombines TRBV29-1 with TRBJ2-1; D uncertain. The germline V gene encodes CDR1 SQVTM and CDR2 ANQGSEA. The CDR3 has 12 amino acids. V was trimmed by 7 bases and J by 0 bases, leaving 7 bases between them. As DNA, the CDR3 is TGCAGCGGGAGAACCTCCTACAATGAGCAGTTCTTC. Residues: CSGRTSYNEQFF.

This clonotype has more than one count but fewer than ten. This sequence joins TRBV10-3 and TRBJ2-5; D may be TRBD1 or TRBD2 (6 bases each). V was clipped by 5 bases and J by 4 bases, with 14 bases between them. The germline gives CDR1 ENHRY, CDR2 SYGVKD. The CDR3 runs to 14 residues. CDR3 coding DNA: TGTGCCATCAGTCCCCGACTAGGGGGAGAGACCCAGTACTTC. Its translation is CAISPRLGGETQYF.

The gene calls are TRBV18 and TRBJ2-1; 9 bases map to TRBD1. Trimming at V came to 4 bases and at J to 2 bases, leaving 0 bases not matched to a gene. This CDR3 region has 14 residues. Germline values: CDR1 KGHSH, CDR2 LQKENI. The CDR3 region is CASSRQGAYNEQFF. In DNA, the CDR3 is TGTGCCAGCTCACGACAGGGGGCCTACAATGAGCAGTTCTTC.

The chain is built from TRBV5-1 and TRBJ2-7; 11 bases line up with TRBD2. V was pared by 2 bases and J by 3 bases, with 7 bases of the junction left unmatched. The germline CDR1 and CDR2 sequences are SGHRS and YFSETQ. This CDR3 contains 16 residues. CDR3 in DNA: TGCGCCAGCAGCTTAATAGCGGGAGGGCCAAACTACGAGCAGTACTTC. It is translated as CASSLIAGGPNYEQYF.

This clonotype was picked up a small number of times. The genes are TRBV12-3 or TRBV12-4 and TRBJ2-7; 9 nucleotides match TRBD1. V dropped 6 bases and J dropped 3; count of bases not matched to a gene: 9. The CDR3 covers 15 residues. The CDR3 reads CASSSTGGAGYEQYF. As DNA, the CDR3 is TGTGCCAGCAGCTCCACAGGGGGCGCAGGCTACGAGCAGTACTTC.

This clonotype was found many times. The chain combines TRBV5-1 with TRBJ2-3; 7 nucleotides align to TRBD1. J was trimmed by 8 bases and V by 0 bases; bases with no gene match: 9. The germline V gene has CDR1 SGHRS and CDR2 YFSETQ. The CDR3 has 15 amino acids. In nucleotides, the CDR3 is TGCGCCAGCAGCTTGGTTCGACAGGGAATACCTACGCAGTATTTT. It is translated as CASSLVRQGIPTQYF.

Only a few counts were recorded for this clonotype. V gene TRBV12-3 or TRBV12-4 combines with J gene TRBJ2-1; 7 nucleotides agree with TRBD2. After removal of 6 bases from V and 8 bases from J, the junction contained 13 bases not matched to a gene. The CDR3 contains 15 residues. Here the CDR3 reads CASRSRGRAGDEQFF. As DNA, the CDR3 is TGTGCCAGCAGGAGTCGGGGGAGGGCCGGCGATGAGCAGTTCTTC.

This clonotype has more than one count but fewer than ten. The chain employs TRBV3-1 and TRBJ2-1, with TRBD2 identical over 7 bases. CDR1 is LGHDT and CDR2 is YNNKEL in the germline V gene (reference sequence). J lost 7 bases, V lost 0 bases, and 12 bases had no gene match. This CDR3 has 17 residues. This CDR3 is CASSQETGREFSNEQFF. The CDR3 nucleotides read TGTGCCAGCAGCCAAGAAACGGGGCGGGAGTTTAGTAATGAGCAGTTCTTC.

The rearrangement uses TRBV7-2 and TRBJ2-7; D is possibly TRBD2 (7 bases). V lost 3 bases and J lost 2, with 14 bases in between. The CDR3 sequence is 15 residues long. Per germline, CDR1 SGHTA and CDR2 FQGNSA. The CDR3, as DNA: TGTGCCAGCAGCTTGGGGGGGCGGGAAACCTACGAGCAGTACTTC. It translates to CASSLGGRETYEQYF.

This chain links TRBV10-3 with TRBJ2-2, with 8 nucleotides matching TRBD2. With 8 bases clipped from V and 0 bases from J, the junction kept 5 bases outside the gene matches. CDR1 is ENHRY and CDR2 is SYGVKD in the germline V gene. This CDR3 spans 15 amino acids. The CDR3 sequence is CAIGSGATNTGELFF. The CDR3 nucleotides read TGTGCCATCGGTAGCGGGGCAACGAACACCGGGGAGCTGTTTTTT.

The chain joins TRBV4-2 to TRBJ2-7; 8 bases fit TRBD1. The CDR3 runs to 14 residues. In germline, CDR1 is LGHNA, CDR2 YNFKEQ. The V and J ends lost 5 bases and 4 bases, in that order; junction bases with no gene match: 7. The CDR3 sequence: CASSKTGAGYEQYF. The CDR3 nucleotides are TGTGCCAGCAGCAAGACAGGGGCGGGGTACGAGCAGTACTTC.

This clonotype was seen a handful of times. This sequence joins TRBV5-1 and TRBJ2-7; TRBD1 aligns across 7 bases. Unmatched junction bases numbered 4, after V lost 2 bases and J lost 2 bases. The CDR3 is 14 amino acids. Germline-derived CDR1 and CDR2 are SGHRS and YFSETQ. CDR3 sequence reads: CASSFLDRAYEQYF. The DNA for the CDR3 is TGCGCCAGCAGCTTTCTAGACAGGGCCTACGAGCAGTACTTC.

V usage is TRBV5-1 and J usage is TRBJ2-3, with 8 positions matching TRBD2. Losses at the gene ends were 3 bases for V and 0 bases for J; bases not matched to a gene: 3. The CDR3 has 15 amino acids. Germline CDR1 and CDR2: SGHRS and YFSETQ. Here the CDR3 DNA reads TGCGCCAGCAGCTATAAGCGGGGGAGCACAGATACGCAGTATTTT. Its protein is CASSYKRGSTDTQYF.

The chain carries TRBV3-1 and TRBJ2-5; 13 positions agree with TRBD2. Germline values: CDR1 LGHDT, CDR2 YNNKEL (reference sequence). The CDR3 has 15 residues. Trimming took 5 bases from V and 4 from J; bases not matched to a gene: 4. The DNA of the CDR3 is TGTGCCAGCAGCTATAGACTAGCGGGGGGAGAGACCCAGTACTTC. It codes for CASSYRLAGGETQYF.

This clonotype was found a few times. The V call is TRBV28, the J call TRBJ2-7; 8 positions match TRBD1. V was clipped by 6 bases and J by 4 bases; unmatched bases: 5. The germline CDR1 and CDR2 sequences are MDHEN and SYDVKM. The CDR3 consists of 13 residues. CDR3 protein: CASRYRGRYEQYF. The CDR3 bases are TGTGCCAGCAGATACAGGGGGAGGTACGAGCAGTACTTC.